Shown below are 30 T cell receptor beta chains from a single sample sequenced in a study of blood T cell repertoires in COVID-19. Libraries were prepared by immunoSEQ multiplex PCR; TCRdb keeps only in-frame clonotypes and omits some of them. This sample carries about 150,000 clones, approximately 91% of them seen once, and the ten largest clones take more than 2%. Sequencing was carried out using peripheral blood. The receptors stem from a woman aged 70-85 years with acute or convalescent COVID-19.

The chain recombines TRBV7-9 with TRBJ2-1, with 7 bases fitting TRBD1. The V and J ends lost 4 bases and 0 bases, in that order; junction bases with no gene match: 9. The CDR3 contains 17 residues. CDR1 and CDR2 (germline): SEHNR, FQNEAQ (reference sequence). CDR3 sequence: CASSSRTGESSYNEQFF. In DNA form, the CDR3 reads TGTGCCAGCAGCTCCCGGACAGGTGAGAGCTCCTACAATGAGCAGTTCTTC. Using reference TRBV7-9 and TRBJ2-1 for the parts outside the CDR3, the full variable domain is DTGVSQNPRHKITKRGQNVTFRCDPISEHNRLYWYRQTLGQGPEFLTYFQNEAQLEKSRLLSDRFSAERPKGSFSTLEIQRTEQGDSAMYLCASSSRTGESSYNEQFFGPGTRLTVL.

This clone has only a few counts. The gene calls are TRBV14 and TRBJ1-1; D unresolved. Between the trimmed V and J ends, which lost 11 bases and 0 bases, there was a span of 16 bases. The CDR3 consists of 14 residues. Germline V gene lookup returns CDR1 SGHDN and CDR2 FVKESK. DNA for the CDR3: TGTGCCCGCGGGCTAAGTCTCATGAACACTGAAGCTTTCTTT. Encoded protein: CARGLSLMNTEAFF. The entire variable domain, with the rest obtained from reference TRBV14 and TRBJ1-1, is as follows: EAGVTQFPSHSVIEKGQTVTLRCDPISGHDNLYWYRRVMGKEIKFLLHFVKESKQDESGMPNNRFLAERTGGTYSTLKVQPAELEDSGVYFCARGLSLMNTEAFFGQGTRLTVV.

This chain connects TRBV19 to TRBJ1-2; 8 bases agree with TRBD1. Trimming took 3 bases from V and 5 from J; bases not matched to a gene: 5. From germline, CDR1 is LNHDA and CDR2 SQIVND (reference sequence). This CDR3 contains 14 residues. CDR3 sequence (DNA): TGTGCCAGTAGTATCGTGACAGGGGTGTATGGCTACACCTTC. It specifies CASSIVTGVYGYTF.

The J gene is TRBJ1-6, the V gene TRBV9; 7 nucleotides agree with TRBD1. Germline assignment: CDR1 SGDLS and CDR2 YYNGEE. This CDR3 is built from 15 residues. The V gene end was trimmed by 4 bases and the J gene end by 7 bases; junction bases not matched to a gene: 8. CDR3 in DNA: TGTGCCAGCAGCCCTACCGGGACAGACAATTCACCCCTCCACTTT. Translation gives CASSPTGTDNSPLHF. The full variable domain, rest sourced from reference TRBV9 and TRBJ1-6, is DSGVTQTPKHLITATGQRVTLRCSPRSGDLSVYWYQQSLDQGLQFLIQYYNGEERAKGNILERFSAQQFPDLHSELNLSSLELGDSALYFCASSPTGTDNSPLHFGNGTRLTVT.

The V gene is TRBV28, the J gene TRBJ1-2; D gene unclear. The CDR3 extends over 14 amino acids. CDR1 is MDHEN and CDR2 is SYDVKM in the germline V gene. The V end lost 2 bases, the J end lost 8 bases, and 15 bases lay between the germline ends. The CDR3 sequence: CASSLASAWEGYTF. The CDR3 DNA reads TGTGCCAGCAGTTTAGCCTCCGCCTGGGAGGGCTACACCTTC.

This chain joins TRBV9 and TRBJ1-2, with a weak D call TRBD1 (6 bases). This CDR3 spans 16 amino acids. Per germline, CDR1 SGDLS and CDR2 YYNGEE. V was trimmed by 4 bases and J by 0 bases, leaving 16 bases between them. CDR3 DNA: TGTGCCAGCAGCCCACGAGCAGGGGCTACTAACTATGGCTACACCTTC. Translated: CASSPRAGATNYGYTF.

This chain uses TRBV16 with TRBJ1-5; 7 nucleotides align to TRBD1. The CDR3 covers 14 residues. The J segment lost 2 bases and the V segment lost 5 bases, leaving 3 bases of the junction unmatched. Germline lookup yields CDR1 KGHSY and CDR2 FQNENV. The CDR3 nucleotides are TGTGCCAGCAGCGAAGACAGGGGCAATCAGCCCCAGCATTTT. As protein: CASSEDRGNQPQHF.

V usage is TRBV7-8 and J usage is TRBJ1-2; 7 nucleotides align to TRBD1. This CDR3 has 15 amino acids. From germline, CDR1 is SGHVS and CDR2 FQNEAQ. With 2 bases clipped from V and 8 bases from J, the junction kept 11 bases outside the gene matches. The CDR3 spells CASSLRRTGQGGYTF. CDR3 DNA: TGTGCCAGCAGCTTAAGGCGGACAGGTCAAGGCGGCTACACCTTC.

CDR3 sequence reads: CASSYRGRKSNTEAFF. CDR3 in DNA: TGTGCCAGCAGTTACAGGGGGCGTAAGTCGAACACTGAAGCTTTCTTT. This chain joins TRBV6-6 and TRBJ1-1; TRBD1 matches at 7 bases. This CDR3 comprises 16 residues. Germline values: CDR1 MNHNY, CDR2 SVGAGI (reference sequence). Trimming took 2 bases from V and 1 from J; bases not matched to a gene: 7.

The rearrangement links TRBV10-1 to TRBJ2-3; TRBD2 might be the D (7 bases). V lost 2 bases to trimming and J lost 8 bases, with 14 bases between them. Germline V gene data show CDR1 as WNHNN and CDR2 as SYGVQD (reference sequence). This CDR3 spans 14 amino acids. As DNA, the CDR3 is TGCGCCAGCAGTGAGCTTAGGGGGGGAGGTACGCAGTATTTT. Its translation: CASSELRGGGTQYF.

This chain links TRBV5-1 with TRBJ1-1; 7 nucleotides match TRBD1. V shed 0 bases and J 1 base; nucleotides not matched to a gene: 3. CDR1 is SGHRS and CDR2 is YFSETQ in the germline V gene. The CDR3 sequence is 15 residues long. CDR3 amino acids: CASSLAGGRNTEAFF. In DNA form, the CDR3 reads TGCGCCAGCAGCTTGGCAGGGGGACGGAACACTGAAGCTTTCTTT. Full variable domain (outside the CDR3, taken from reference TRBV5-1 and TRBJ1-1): KAGVTQTPRYLIKTRGQQVTLSCSPISGHRSVSWYQQTPGQGLQFLFEYFSETQRNKGNFPGRFSGRQFSNSRSEMNVSTLELGDSALYLCASSLAGGRNTEAFFGQGTRLTVV.

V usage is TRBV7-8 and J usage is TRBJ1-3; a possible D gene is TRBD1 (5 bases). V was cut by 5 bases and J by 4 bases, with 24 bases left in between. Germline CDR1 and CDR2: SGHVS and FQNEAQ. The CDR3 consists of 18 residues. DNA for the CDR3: TGTGCCAGCAGCCGAGTCCCCGTAGGATGGGGGGAAGGAAACACCATATATTTT. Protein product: CASSRVPVGWGEGNTIYF.

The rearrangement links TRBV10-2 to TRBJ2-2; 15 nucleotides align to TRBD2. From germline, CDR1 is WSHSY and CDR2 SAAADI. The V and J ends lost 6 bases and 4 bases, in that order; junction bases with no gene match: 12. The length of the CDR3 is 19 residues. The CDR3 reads CASSRRPGLAGGGTGELFF. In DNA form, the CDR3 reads TGCGCCAGCAGCCGTAGACCGGGACTAGCGGGGGGTGGCACCGGGGAGCTGTTTTTT.

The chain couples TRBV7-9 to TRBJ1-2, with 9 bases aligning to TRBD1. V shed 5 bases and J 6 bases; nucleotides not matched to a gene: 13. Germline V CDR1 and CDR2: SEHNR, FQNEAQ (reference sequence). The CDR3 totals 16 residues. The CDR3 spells CASSPYRDREFDGYTF. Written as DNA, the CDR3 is TGTGCCAGCAGCCCTTACCGGGACAGGGAGTTCGATGGCTACACCTTC.

The CDR3 protein is CASRETVSSYNSPLHF. CDR3 nucleotides: TGCGCCAGCAGAGAGACAGTAAGCTCCTATAATTCACCCCTCCACTTT. V is TRBV4-3 and J is TRBJ1-6; the D gene is possibly TRBD1 (5 bases). Germline CDR1 and CDR2: LGHNA and YSLEER. The CDR3 is 16 amino acids. Between the trimmed V and J ends, which lost 6 bases and 0 bases, there was a span of 12 bases.

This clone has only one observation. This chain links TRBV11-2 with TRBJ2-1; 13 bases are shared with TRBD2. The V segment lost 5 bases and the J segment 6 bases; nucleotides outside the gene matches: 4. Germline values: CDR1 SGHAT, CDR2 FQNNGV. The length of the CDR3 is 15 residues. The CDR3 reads CASSPGLAGRNEQFF. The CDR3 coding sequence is TGTGCCAGCAGCCCGGGACTAGCGGGACGCAATGAGCAGTTCTTC.

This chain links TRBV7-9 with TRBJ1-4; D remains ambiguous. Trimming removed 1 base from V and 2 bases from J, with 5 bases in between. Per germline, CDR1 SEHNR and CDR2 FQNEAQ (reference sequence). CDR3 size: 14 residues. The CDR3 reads CASSLVVTNEKLFF. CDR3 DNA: TGTGCCAGCAGCTTAGTCGTGACTAATGAAAAACTGTTTTTT. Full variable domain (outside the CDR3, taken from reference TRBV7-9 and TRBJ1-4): DTGVSQNPRHKITKRGQNVTFRCDPISEHNRLYWYRQTLGQGPEFLTYFQNEAQLEKSRLLSDRFSAERPKGSFSTLEIQRTEQGDSAMYLCASSLVVTNEKLFFGSGTQLSVL.

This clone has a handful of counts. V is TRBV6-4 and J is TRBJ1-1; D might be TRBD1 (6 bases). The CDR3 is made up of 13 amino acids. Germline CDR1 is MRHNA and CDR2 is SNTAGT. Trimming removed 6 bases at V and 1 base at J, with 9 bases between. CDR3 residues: CASSARGNTEAFF. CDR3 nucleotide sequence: TGTGCCAGCAGCGCCAGGGGGAACACTGAAGCTTTCTTT.

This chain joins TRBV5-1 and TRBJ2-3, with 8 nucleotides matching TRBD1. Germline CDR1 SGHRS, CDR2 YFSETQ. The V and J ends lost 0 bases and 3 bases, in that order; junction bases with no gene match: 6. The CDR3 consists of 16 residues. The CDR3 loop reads CASSLDRQGATDTQYF. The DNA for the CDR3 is TGCGCCAGCAGCTTGGATCGCCAGGGGGCAACAGATACGCAGTATTTT.

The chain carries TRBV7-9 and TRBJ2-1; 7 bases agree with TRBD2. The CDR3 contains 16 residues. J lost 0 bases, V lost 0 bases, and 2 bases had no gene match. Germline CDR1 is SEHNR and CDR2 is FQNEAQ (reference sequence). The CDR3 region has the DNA TGTGCCAGCAGCTTAGCGCGGGGGAGCTCCTACAATGAGCAGTTCTTC. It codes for CASSLARGSSYNEQFF.

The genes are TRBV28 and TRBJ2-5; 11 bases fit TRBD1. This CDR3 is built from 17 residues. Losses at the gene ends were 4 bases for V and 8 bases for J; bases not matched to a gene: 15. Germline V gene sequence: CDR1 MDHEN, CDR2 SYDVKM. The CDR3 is CASSSPSGQGALGTQYF. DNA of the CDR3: TGTGCCAGCAGTTCTCCCTCTGGACAGGGGGCGCTGGGCACCCAGTACTTC.

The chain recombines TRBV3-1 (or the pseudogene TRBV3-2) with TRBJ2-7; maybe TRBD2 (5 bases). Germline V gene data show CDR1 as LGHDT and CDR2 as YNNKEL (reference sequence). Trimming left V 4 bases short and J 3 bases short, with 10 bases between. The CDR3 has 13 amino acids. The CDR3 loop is CASSLLGVYEQYF. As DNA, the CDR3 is TGTGCCAGCAGCCTTCTGGGAGTCTACGAGCAGTACTTC.

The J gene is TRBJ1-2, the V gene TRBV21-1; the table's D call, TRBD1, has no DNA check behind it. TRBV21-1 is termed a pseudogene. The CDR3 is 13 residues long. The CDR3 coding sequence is TGTGCCAGCAGCAAAGTCCAGGGCTATGGCTACACCTTC. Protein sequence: CASSKVQGYGYTF.

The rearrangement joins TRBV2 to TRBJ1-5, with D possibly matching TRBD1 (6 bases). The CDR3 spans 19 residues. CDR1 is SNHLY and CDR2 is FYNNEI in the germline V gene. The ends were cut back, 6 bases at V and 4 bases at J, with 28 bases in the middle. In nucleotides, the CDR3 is TGTGCCAGCAGCCGTTTGATTACAGGGACGTTGAGTGTGAATCAGCCCCAGCATTTT. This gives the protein CASSRLITGTLSVNQPQHF.

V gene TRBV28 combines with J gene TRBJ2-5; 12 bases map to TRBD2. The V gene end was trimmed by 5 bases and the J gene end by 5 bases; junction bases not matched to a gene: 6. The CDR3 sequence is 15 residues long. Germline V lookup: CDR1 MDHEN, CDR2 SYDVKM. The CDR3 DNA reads TGTGCCAGCAGTCGGACTAGCGGGGTAAGGGAGACCCAGTACTTC. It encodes CASSRTSGVRETQYF.

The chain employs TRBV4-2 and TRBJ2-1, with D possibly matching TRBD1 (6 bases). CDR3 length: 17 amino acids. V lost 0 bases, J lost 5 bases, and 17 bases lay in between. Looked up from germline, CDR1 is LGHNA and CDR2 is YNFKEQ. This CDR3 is CASSQEGARYSNNEQFF. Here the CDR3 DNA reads TGTGCCAGCAGCCAAGAGGGGGCACGTTATTCGAACAATGAGCAGTTCTTC.

CDR3 sequence: CASSEAGAGGNQPQHF. The CDR3 DNA reads TGTGCCAGCAGTGAAGCAGGGGCAGGGGGCAATCAGCCCCAGCATTTT. This chain links TRBV6-1 with TRBJ1-5; D is possibly TRBD1 (6 bases). V was shortened by 0 bases and J by 2 bases, with 11 bases between the two germline ends. CDR3 length: 16 residues. Per the germline V gene, CDR1 is MNHNS and CDR2 is SASEGT.

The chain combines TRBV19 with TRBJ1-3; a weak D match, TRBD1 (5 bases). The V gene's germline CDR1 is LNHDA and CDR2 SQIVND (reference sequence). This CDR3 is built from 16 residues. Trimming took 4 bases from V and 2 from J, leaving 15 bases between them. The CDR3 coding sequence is TGTGCCAGTAGTAAGACGGCGGGACCCCCTGGAAACACCATATATTTT. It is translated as CASSKTAGPPGNTIYF. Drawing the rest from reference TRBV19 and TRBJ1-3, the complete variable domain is DGGITQSPKYLFRKEGQNVTLSCEQNLNHDAMYWYRQDPGQGLRLIYYSQIVNDFQKGDIAEGYSVSREKKESFPLTVTSAQKNPTAFYLCASSKTAGPPGNTIYFGEGSWLTVV.

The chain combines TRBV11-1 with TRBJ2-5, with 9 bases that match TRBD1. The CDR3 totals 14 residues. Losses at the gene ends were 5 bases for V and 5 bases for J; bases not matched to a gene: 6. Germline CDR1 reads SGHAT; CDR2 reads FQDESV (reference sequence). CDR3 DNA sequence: TGTGCCAGCAGCCCGGACAGGGGATTGGAGACCCAGTACTTC. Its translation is CASSPDRGLETQYF.

The CDR3 coding sequence is TGTGCCAGCAGTCAAGGACAGGGACTTAACTATGGCTACACCTTC. It translates to CASSQGQGLNYGYTF. The chain is built from TRBV2 and TRBJ1-2; 8 bases are a match to TRBD1. Germline lookup yields CDR1 SNHLY and CDR2 FYNNEI. CDR3 length: 15 residues. Germline trimming cut 5 bases from V and 1 base from J; bases unmatched to any gene: 6.